What follows describes a single TCR beta chain. The record originates from a study of blood T cell repertoires in COVID-19. Across the study: The samples span acute and convalescent COVID-19 from the United States, Italy and Spain. The cDNA or gDNA used as material had been derived from T cells, B-cell-depleted T cells, or PBMCs.

Original processing methods: By means of reference gene primer amplification, nucleated cell counts were estimated. Sequenced by immunoSEQ multiplex PCR; TCRdb stores in-frame clones only, minus some. The DNA gave D and trimming, while V, J and clone size come from that table. The sample has fewer than 200,000 clones, roughly 80% seen once. The sample taken for sequencing was peripheral blood. This clonotype was sampled from a man between 65 and 79 years old with acute or convalescent COVID-19.

This chain's CDR3 is CASSLVRTGELFF. CDR3 nucleotides: TGTGCCAGCAGCTTAGTGCGTACCGGGGAGCTGTTTTTT. V gene TRBV7-6 combines with J gene TRBJ2-2; D not certain. The germline V gene has CDR1 SGHVS and CDR2 FNYEAQ. V dropped 1 base and J dropped 5 bases, with 5 bases sitting between them. The CDR3 length is 13 residues.